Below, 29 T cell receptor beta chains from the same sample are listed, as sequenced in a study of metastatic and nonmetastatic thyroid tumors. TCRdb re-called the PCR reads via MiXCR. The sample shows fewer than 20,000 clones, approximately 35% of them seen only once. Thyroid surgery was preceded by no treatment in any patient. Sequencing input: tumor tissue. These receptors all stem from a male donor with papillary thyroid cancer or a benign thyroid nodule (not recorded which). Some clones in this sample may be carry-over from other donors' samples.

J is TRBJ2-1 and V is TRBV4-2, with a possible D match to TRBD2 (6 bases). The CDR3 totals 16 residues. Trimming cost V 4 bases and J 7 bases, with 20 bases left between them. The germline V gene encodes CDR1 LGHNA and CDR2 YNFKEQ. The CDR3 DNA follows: TGTGCCAGCAGCCGATCGTCCGGGAGCTCGGGTAATGAGCAGTTCTTC. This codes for CASSRSSGSSGNEQFF.

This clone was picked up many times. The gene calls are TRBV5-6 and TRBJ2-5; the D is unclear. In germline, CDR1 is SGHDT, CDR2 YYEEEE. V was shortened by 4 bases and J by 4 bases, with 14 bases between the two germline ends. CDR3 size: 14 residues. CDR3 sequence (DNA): TGTGCCAGCAGCCAACGCACCGCAGCAGAGACCCAGTACTTC. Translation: CASSQRTAAETQYF.

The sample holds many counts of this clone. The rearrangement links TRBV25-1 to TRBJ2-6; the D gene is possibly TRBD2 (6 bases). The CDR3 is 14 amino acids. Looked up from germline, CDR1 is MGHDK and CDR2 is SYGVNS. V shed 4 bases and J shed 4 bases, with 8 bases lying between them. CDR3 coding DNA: TGTGCCAGCAGTGGCGGGGCCGGGGCCAACGTCCTGACTTTC. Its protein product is CASSGGAGANVLTF.

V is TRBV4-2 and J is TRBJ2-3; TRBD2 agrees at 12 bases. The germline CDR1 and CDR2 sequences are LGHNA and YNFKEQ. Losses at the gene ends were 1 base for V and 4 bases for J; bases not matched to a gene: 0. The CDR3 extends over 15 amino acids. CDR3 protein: CASSQGLAGADTQYF. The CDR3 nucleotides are TGTGCCAGCAGCCAAGGACTAGCGGGAGCAGATACGCAGTATTTT.

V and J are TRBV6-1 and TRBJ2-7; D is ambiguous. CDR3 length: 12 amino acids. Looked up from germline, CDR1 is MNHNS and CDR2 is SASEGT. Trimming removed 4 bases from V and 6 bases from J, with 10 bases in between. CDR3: CASSVIGFEQYF. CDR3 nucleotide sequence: TGTGCCAGCAGTGTAATTGGTTTCGAGCAGTACTTC.

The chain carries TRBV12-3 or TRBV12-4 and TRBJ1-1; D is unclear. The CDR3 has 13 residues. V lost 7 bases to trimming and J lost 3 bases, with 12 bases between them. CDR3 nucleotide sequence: TGTGCCAGCACCATCCAGTTGTACACTGAAGCTTTCTTT. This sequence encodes CASTIQLYTEAFF.

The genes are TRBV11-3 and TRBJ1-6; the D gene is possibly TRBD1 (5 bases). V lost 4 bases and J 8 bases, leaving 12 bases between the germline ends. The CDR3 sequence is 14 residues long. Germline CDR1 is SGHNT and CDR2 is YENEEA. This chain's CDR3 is CASSSGRGDSPLHF. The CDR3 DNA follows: TGTGCCAGCAGCTCGGGTAGGGGTGATTCACCCCTCCACTTT.

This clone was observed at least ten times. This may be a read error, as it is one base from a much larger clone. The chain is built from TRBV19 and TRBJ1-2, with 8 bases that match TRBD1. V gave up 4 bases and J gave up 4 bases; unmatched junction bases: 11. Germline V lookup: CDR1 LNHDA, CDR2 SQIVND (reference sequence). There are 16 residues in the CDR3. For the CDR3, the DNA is TGTGCCAGTAGTACGCGGACAGGGCTAAACTCCTATGGCTACACCTTC. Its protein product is CASSTRTGLNSYGYTF.

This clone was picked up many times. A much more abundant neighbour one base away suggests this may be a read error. In DNA form, the CDR3 reads TGTGCCGGTAGTATAGAGCCAACCTATGGCTACACCTTC. Its translation is CAGSIEPTYGYTF. The chain employs TRBV19 and TRBJ1-2; D uncertain. This CDR3 is 13 amino acids long. From germline, CDR1 is LNHDA and CDR2 SQIVND (reference sequence).

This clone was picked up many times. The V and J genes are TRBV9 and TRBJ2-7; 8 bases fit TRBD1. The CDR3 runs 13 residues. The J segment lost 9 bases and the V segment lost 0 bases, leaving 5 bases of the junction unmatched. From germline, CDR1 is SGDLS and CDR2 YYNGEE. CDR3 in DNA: TGTGCCAGCAGCGTAGAGCCAGGGGGCTGGCAGTACTTC. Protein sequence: CASSVEPGGWQYF.

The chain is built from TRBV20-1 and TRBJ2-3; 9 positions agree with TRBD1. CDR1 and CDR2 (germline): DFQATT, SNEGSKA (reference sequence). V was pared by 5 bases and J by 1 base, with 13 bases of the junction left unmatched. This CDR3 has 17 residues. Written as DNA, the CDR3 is TGCAGTGCTCGTCCGGGACAGGGCCCGTTCGGCACAGATACGCAGTATTTT. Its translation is CSARPGQGPFGTDTQYF.

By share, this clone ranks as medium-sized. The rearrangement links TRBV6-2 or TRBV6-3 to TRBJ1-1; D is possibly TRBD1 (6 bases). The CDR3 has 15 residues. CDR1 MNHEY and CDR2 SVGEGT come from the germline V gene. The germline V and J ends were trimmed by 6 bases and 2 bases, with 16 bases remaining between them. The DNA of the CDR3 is TGTGCCAGCAGCCCCGCTTCGACAGGTAACACTGAAGCTTTCTTT. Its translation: CASSPASTGNTEAFF.

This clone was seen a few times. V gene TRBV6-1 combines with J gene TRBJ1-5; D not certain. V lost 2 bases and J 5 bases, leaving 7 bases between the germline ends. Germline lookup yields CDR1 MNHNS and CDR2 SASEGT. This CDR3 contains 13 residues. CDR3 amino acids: CASSETRDQPQHF. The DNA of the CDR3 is TGTGCCAGCAGTGAAACCCGAGATCAGCCCCAGCATTTT.

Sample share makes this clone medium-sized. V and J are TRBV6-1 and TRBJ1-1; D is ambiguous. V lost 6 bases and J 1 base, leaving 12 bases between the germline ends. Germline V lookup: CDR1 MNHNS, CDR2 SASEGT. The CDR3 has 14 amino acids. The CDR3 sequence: CASSPSRGNTEAFF. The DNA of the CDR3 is TGTGCCAGCAGCCCCAGTAGAGGGAACACTGAAGCTTTCTTT.

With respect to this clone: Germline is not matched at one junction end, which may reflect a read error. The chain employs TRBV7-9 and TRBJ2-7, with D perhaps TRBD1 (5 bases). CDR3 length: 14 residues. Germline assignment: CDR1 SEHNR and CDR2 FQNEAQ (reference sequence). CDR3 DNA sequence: TGTGACAGCAGCCCCCCTTCGACAGTCCACGAGCAGTACTTC. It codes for CDSSPPSTVHEQYF.

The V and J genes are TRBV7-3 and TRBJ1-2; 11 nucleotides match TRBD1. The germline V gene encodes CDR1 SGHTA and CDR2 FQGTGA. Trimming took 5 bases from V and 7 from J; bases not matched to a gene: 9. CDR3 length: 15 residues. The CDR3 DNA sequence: TGTGCCAGCAGCATGGGGGGACAGGGGGAGATTGGCTACACCTTC. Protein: CASSMGGQGEIGYTF.

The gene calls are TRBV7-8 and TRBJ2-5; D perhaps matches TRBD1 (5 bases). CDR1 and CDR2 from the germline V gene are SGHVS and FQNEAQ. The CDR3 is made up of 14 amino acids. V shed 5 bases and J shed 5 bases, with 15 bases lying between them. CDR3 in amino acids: CASSQGANRETQYF. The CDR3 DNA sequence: TGTGCCAGCAGCCAAGGGGCCAACAGGGAGACCCAGTACTTC.

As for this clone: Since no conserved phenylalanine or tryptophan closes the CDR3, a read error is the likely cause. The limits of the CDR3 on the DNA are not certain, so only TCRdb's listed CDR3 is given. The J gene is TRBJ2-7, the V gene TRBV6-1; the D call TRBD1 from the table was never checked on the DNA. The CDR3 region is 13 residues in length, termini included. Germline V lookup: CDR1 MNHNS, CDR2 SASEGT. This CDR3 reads CASRGGATLGKYL.

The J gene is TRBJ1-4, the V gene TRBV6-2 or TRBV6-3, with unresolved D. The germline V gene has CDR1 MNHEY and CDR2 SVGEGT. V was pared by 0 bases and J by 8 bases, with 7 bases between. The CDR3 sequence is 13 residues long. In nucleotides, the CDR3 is TGTGCCAGCAGTTACTCCCCGAGGGAAAAACTGTTTTTT. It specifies CASSYSPREKLFF.

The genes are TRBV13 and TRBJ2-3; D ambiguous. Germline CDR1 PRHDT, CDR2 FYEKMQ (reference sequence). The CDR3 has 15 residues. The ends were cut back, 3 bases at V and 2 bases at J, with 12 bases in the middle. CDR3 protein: CASSFLRVNTDTQYF. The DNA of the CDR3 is TGTGCCAGCAGCTTCCTCCGGGTGAACACAGATACGCAGTATTTT.

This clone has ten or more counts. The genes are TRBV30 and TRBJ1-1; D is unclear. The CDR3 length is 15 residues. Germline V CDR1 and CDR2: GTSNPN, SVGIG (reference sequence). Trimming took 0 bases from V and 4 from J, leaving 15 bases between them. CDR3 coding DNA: TGTGCCTGGAGTGTACTGGGTGGCTGGGGCACTGAAGCTTTCTTT. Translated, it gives CAWSVLGGWGTEAFF.

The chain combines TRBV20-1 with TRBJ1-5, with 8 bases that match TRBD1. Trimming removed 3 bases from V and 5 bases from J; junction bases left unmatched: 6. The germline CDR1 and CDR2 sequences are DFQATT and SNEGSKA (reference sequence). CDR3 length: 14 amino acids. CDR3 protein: CSARAGQGDQPQHF. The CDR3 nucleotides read TGCAGTGCTAGGGCCGGACAGGGTGATCAGCCCCAGCATTTT.

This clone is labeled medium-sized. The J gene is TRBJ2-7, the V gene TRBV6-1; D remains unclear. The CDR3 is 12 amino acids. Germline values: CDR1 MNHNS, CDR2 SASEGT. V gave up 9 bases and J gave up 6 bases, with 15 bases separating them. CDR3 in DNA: TGTGCCAGTAGACACGGATCGATCGAGCAGTACTTC. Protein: CASRHGSIEQYF.

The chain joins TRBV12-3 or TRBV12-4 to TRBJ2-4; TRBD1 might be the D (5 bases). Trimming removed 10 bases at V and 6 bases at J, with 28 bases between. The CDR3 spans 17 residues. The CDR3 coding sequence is TGTGCCATTTCCTCCAAGGGGCAGGCTCTACCCAGAAACATTCAGTACTTC. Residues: CAISSKGQALPRNIQYF.

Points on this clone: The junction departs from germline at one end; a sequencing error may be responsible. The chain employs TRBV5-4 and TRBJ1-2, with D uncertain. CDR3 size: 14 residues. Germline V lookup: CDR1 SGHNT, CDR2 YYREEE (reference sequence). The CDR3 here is CAISLDGGEDGYTF. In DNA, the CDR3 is TGTGCCATCAGCTTGGACGGAGGAGAGGATGGCTACACCTTC.

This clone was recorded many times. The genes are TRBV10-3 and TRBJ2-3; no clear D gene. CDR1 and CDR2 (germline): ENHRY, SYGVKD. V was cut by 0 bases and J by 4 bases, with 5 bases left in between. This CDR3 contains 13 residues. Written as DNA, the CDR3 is TGTGCCATCAGTGAGTCGGCCGCAGATACGCAGTATTTT. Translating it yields CAISESAADTQYF.

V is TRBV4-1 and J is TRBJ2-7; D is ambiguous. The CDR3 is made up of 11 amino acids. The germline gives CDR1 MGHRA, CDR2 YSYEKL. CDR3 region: CSARQTNEQYF. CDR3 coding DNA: TGCAGCGCCCGCCAGACCAACGAGCAGTACTTC.

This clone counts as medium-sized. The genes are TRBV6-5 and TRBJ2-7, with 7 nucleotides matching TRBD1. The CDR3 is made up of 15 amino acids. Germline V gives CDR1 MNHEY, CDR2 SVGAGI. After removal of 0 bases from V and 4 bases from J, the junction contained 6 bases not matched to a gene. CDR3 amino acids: CASSYSWDSSYEQYF. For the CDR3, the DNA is TGTGCCAGCAGTTACTCCTGGGACAGCAGTTACGAGCAGTACTTC.

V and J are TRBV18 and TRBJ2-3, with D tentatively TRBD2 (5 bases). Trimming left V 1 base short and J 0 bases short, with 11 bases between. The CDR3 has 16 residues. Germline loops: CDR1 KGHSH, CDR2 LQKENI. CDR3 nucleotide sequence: TGTGCCAGCTCACCACGTCGGGAAGCTAGCACAGATACGCAGTATTTT. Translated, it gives CASSPRREASTDTQYF.